In its sample, the clone carrying this T cell receptor (beta chain) was seen many times. The antigen is unknown. The germline V and J ends were trimmed by 3 bases and 3 bases, with 12 bases remaining between them. The CDR3 has 15 amino acids. CDR1 is SGDLS, CDR2 YYNGEE, per germline. Amplification of TCR beta CDR3 regions was performed using RNA transcripts as template. RT-PCR in the first round (using the HTBI primer set) targeted the TCR CDR3. TCRdb re-derived calls from the multiplex PCR reads in MiXCR, one entry per CDR3 protein. The profile shows 350,000 to 400,000 distinct CDR3 sequences, 15% to 20% of them singletons. Participants, patients aged 18 to 65, had newly diagnosed hyperthyroidism with a duration under 2 months. Orbital computed tomography, thyroid ultrasound, serum thyroxine and TRAb, and clinical symptoms together informed the diagnoses. The entry originates in a study of T cells in Graves' hyperthyroidism and ophthalmopathy. About the research overall: Specimen type is peripheral blood, collected at initial diagnosis prior to any treatment.

General study findings and limits: Peripheral blood also featured most of the thyroid clonotypes expanded above 0.001.

The receptor comes from a woman under 30 with Graves' hyperthyroidism. The chain uses TRBV9 and TRBJ2-2; the D gene could be TRBD1 or TRBD2 (5 bases each). Material: blood. DNA of the CDR3: TGTGCCAGCAGCGGCCGGGACCTAGACACCGGGGAGCTGTTTTTT. The encoded protein is CASSGRDLDTGELFF.